These T cell receptor beta chains were read from a single sample in a study of PD-1 blockade in classical Hodgkin lymphoma. Clones were read by immunoSEQ multiplex PCR, and TCRdb kept only the in-frame ones, dropping some. The table shows about 25,000 clones, with approximately 65% occurring only once. The sequencing used peripheral blood mononuclear cells (PBMCs), collected before the fourth cycle of nivolumab. The source of these receptors is a human donor with classical Hodgkin lymphoma. Both conserved end residues are part of each CDR3. The D gene is left open where the match is weak. A clone size is listed for some rows: how often the clone was seen (once, few, many), or a class if it is expanded.

>-|-|TRBJ2-7|TRBV5-5
CASSLEVGYEQYF
TGTGCCAGCAGCTTGGAAGTTGGCTACGAGCAGTACTTC
>few|TRBD1|TRBJ2-7|TRBV6-5
CASRDRVYGEQYF
TGTGCCAGCCGGGACAGAGTGTATGGCGAGCAGTACTTC
>few|-|TRBJ2-7|TRBV6-5
CASSYPGKYEQYF
TGTGCCAGCAGTTACCCGGGGAAGTACGAGCAGTACTTC
>-|-|TRBJ1-2|TRBV30
CAWSVSPPAAANYGYTF
TGTGCCTGGAGTGTATCTCCTCCGGCAGCAGCTAACTATGGCTACACCTTC
>-|-|TRBJ2-3|TRBV18
CASSPPPQGTTDTQYF
TGTGCCAGCTCACCGCCTCCACAGGGGACTACAGATACGCAGTATTTT
>-|-|TRBJ1-4|TRBV6-6
CASTQQGQKNEKLFF
TGTGCCAGCACCCAGCAGGGGCAGAAAAATGAAAAACTGTTTTTT
>-|-|TRBJ1-6|TRBV6-1
CASRQTGLRGSPLHF
TGTGCCAGCAGACAGACAGGCCTAAGGGGTTCACCCCTCCACTTT
>-|TRBD2|TRBJ2-5|TRBV5-8
CASSRGTSQEEETQYF
TGTGCCAGCAGCCGAGGGACTAGCCAAGAAGAAGAGACCCAGTACTTC
>once|TRBD2|TRBJ2-3|TRBV4-2
CASSPHTFRAGGPYSTDTQYF
TGTGCCAGCAGCCCCCATACGTTCCGAGCGGGGGGTCCCTATAGCACAGATACGCAGTATTTT
>once|TRBD2|TRBJ2-3|TRBV6-1
CASSGTSGTTLSTDTQYF
TGTGCCAGCAGTGGGACTAGCGGGACTACACTTAGCACAGATACGCAGTATTTT
>few|-|TRBJ2-1|TRBV4-3
CASRQGLAGSKYNEQFF
TGCGCCAGCAGACAGGGGCTAGCGGGCTCAAAATACAATGAGCAGTTCTTC